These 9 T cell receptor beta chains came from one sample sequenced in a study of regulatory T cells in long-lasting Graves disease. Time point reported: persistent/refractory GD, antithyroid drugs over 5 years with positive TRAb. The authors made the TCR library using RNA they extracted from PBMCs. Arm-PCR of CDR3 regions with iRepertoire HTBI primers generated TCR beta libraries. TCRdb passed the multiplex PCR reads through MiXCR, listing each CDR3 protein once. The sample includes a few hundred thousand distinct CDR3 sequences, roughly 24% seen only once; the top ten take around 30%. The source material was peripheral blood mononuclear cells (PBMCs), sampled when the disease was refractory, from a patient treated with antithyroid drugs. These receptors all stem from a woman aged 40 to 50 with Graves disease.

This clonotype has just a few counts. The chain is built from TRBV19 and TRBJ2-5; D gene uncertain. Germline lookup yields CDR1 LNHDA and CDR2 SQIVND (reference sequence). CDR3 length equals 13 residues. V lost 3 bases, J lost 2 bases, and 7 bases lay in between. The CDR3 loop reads CASSIPGQETQYF. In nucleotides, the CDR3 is TGTGCCAGTAGTATTCCCGGTCAAGAGACCCAGTACTTC.

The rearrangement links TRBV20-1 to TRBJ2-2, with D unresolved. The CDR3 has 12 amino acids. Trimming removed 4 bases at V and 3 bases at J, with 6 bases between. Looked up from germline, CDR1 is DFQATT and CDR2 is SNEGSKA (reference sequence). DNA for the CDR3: TGCAGTGCTATGAAGGACACCGGGGAGCTGTTTTTT. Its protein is CSAMKDTGELFF.

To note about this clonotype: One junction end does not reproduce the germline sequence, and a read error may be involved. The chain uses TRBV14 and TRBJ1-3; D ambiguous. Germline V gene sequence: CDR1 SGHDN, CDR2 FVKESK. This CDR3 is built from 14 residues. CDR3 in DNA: TGTGCCAGCAGCAATTCGGGATCTGGGAACACCATATATTTT. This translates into CASSNSGSGNTIYF.

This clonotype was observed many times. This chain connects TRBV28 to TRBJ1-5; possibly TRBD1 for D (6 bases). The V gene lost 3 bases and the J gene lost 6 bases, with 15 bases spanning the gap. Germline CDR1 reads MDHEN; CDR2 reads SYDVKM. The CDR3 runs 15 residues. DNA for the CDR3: TGTGCCAGCAGTTTTTCGAGGGGGGGCGGTCAGCCCCAGCATTTT. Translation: CASSFSRGGGQPQHF.

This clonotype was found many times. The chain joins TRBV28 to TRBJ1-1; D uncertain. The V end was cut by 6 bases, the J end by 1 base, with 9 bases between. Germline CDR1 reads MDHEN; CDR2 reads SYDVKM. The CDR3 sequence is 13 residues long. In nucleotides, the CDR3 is TGTGCCAGCAGCTTCCCGTCGAACACTGAAGCTTTCTTT. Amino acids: CASSFPSNTEAFF.

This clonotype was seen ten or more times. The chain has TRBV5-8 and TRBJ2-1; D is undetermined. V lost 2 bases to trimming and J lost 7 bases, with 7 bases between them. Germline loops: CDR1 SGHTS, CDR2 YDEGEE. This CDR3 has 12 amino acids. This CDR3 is CASSFGLNEQFF. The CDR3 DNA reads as TGTGCCAGCAGCTTCGGGCTAAATGAGCAGTTCTTC.

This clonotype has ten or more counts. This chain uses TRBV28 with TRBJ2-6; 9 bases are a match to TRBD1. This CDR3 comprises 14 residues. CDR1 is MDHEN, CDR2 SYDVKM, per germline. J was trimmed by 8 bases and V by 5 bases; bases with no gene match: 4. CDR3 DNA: TGTGCCAGCAGTCGACAGGGGGGGACCAACGTCCTGACTTTC. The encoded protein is CASSRQGGTNVLTF.

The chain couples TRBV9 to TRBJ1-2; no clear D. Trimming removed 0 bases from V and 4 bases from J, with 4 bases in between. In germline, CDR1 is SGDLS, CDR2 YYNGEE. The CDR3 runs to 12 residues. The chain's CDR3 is CASSVGVYGYTF. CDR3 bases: TGTGCCAGCAGCGTAGGGGTCTATGGCTACACCTTC.

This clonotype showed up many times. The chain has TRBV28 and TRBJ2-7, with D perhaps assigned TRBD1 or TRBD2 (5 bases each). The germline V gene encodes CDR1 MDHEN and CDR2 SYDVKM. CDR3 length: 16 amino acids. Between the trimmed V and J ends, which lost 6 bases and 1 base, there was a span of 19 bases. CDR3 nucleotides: TGTGCCAGCAGCACTACCGGGACCCCAGGGTCCTACGAGCAGTACTTC. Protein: CASSTTGTPGSYEQYF. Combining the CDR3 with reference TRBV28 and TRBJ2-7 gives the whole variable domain DVKVTQSSRYLVKRTGEKVFLECVQDMDHENMFWYRQDPGLGLRLIYFSYDVKMKEKGDIPEGYSVSREKKERFSLILESASTNQTSMYLCASSTTGTPGSYEQYFGPGTRLTVT.